Here is one T cell receptor (beta chain) with its context. This entry is derived from a study of blood T cell repertoires in COVID-19. Background on the study: Sources were T cells, B-cell-depleted T cells, or PBMCs; the material itself was cDNA or gDNA.

This CDR3 is 13 amino acids long. Germline CDR1 and CDR2: LNHDA and SQIVND (reference sequence). V was pared by 4 bases and J by 8 bases, with 9 bases between. Repertoires were generated with immunoSEQ multiplex PCR, while TCRdb's copy carries only in-frame clones and drops some. The sample holds 100,000 or so clones, 88% seen once. The material sequenced was peripheral blood. The chain uses TRBV19 and TRBJ1-6; D not certain. This clonotype originated in a man between 60 and 75 years old with acute or convalescent COVID-19. The DNA of the CDR3 is TGTGCCAGTAGTACCCGACAATATTCACCCCTCCACTTT. Amino acids: CASSTRQYSPLHF. Combining the CDR3 with reference TRBV19 and TRBJ1-6 gives the whole variable domain DGGITQSPKYLFRKEGQNVTLSCEQNLNHDAMYWYRQDPGQGLRLIYYSQIVNDFQKGDIAEGYSVSREKKESFPLTVTSAQKNPTAFYLCASSTRQYSPLHFGNGTRLTVT.